One sample yielded the 17 T cell receptor beta chains listed below, sequenced in a study of T-cell reconstitution after alpha-beta-depleted transplantation in children. Researchers prepared the TCRbeta library using unique molecular identifiers, the study reports. TCRdb reprocessed the PCR reads via MiXCR and lists one record per CDR3 protein. The sample gives more than 150,000 distinct CDR3 sequences, less than 8% of which show up once; 3% is in the top ten. The input for sequencing was PBMCs from the stem cell graft donor, taken from the stem cell graft. These receptors all come from a human donor who donated a stem cell graft to a child with Wiskott-Aldrich syndrome.

This clonotype was detected ten times or more. V usage is TRBV20-1 and J usage is TRBJ2-5, with D perhaps given as TRBD1 or TRBD2 (6 bases each). The germline V gene encodes CDR1 DFQATT and CDR2 SNEGSKA (reference sequence). This CDR3 has 16 amino acids. The V end lost 3 bases, the J end lost 5 bases, and 22 bases lay between the germline ends. The CDR3 here is CSASEMEGGIKETQYF. The CDR3 nucleotides read TGCAGTGCTAGTGAAATGGAGGGGGGTATAAAGGAGACCCAGTACTTC.

This clonotype showed up many times. The chain has TRBV6-5 and TRBJ2-2, with 7 nucleotides matching TRBD1. From germline, CDR1 is MNHEY and CDR2 SVGAGI. The V segment lost 6 bases and the J segment 0 bases; nucleotides outside the gene matches: 7. This CDR3 comprises 16 residues. CDR3: CASRLTGTANTGELFF. CDR3 sequence (DNA): TGTGCCAGCAGACTCACCGGGACAGCGAACACCGGGGAGCTGTTTTTT.

This clonotype was counted many times. The gene calls are TRBV6-6 and TRBJ1-1; TRBD1 aligns across 7 bases. Trimming removed 11 bases from V and 4 bases from J; junction bases left unmatched: 10. This CDR3 region has 13 residues. From germline, CDR1 is MNHNY and CDR2 SVGAGI (reference sequence). This chain's CDR3 is CACSSGDSTEAFF. The CDR3 coding sequence is TGTGCCTGCTCAAGCGGGGACAGCACTGAAGCTTTCTTT.

This clonotype was seen many times. The V call is TRBV12-3 or TRBV12-4, the J call TRBJ2-1; 10 bases are a match to TRBD2. This CDR3 is built from 16 residues. The V and J ends lost 1 base and 2 bases, in that order; junction bases with no gene match: 2. This CDR3 is CASSLVGTSAYNEQFF. CDR3 nucleotide sequence: TGTGCCAGCAGTTTAGTGGGGACTAGCGCCTACAATGAGCAGTTCTTC.

In this sample, this clonotype turned up many times. The gene calls are TRBV24-1 and TRBJ2-1; the D call may be TRBD1 or TRBD2 (5 bases each). The germline V gene has CDR1 KGHDR and CDR2 SFDVKD. Trimming cost V 4 bases and J 9 bases, with 15 bases left between them. The CDR3 is 14 amino acids. The CDR3 DNA follows: TGTGCCACCAGTGAAATTGGGGGTAACGGTGAGCAGTTCTTC. It is translated as CATSEIGGNGEQFF.

This clonotype was seen many times. In nucleotides, the CDR3 is TGTGCCAGCAGCGTAGACAGGTCTCCATATGGCTACACCTTC. Translating gives CASSVDRSPYGYTF. J is TRBJ1-2 and V is TRBV9, with D perhaps matching TRBD1 (5 bases). Per germline, CDR1 SGDLS and CDR2 YYNGEE. The CDR3 runs to 14 residues. V lost 0 bases to trimming and J lost 5 bases, with 11 bases between them.

This chain's CDR3 is CASSTYGGNSYEQYF. Here the CDR3 DNA reads TGTGCCAGTAGTACATATGGGGGAAATTCCTACGAGCAGTACTTC. V gene TRBV19 combines with J gene TRBJ2-7; either TRBD1 or TRBD2 may fit D (5 bases each). This CDR3 is 15 amino acids long. The germline V and J ends were trimmed by 4 bases and 1 base, with 14 bases remaining between them. Germline V lookup: CDR1 LNHDA, CDR2 SQIVND (reference sequence).

The chain has TRBV5-1 and TRBJ2-5, with D unresolved. Germline lookup yields CDR1 SGHRS and CDR2 YFSETQ. V dropped 2 bases and J dropped 1 base, with 6 bases sitting between them. The CDR3 loop spans 13 amino acids. CDR3 coding DNA: TGCGCCAGCAGCTTTAAAACCCAAGAGACCCAGTACTTC. Translated: CASSFKTQETQYF.

There are many counts of this clonotype. V gene TRBV20-1 combines with J gene TRBJ1-6; D not resolved. The CDR3 has 12 residues. Trimming left V 5 bases short and J 6 bases short, with 8 bases between. Germline V CDR1 and CDR2: DFQATT, SNEGSKA (reference sequence). CDR3 sequence: CSAGRTNSPLHF. DNA for the CDR3: TGCAGTGCTGGGCGGACTAATTCACCCCTCCACTTT.

The chain uses TRBV27 and TRBJ1-6; no reliable D call. The germline V gene encodes CDR1 MNHEY and CDR2 SMNVEV (reference sequence). This CDR3 spans 12 amino acids. The CDR3 nucleotides are TGTACCTTCAGTTTAACGAATTCACCCCTCCACTTT. This sequence encodes CTFSLTNSPLHF.

This clonotype came up a few times. V and J are TRBV2 and TRBJ2-5; possible D gene TRBD1, 6 bases. V was shortened by 6 bases and J by 3 bases, with 14 bases between the two germline ends. CDR3 size: 14 residues. The germline CDR1 and CDR2 sequences are SNHLY and FYNNEI. CDR3 nucleotide sequence: TGTGCCAGCAGAACCCAGGGGTACGAAGAGACCCAGTACTTC. This translates into CASRTQGYEETQYF.

This clonotype has at least ten counts. The chain combines TRBV7-8 with TRBJ1-5; TRBD1 agrees at 8 bases. V dropped 5 bases and J dropped 8; count of bases not matched to a gene: 14. CDR3 size: 16 residues. Germline-derived CDR1 and CDR2 are SGHVS and FQNEAQ. The CDR3 loop reads CASSTGPDRAYEPQHF. DNA for the CDR3: TGTGCCAGCAGCACTGGGCCGGACAGGGCCTATGAGCCCCAGCATTTT.

This clonotype was observed at least ten times. This chain joins TRBV11-2 and TRBJ1-2, with TRBD1 as a possible D gene (6 bases). The CDR3 runs to 14 residues. Germline V lookup: CDR1 SGHAT, CDR2 FQNNGV. Trimming took off 1 base at V and 10 bases at J, with 16 bases between the two ends. Here the CDR3 reads CASSLVGGTSDYTF. CDR3 nucleotides: TGTGCCAGCAGCTTAGTTGGAGGGACAAGCGACTACACCTTC.

This chain connects TRBV20-1 to TRBJ2-1; D might be TRBD1 or TRBD2, each matching 5 bases. Germline assignment: CDR1 DFQATT and CDR2 SNEGSKA (reference sequence). Trimming pared 3 bases from V and 2 bases from J, leaving 17 bases between. CDR3 size: 16 residues. CDR3 DNA: TGCAGTGCTAGCTCGGGACCCTGGGGGACCTACAATGAGCAGTTCTTC. Translating it yields CSASSGPWGTYNEQFF.

This clonotype was counted at least ten times. The gene calls are TRBV6-1 and TRBJ2-6, with 8 positions matching TRBD1. Germline V gives CDR1 MNHNS, CDR2 SASEGT. The CDR3 extends over 17 amino acids. J was trimmed by 4 bases and V by 8 bases; bases with no gene match: 13. CDR3 in DNA: TGTGCCAGCCGACCCTCCGGACAGGGCTCCGGGGCCAACGTCCTGACTTTC. Its protein is CASRPSGQGSGANVLTF.

In its sample, this clonotype was seen many times. The gene calls are TRBV7-9 and TRBJ2-1; 7 bases fit TRBD1. Per the germline V gene, CDR1 is SEHNR and CDR2 is FQNEAQ (reference sequence). This CDR3 spans 14 amino acids. The J segment lost 3 bases and the V segment lost 5 bases, leaving 4 bases of the junction unmatched. The CDR3 is CASSPRDSYNEQFF. CDR3 sequence (DNA): TGTGCCAGCAGCCCCCGGGACAGCTACAATGAGCAGTTCTTC.

This clonotype was found a few times. The rearrangement links TRBV2 to TRBJ1-5, with D possibly being TRBD1 (5 bases). Between the trimmed V and J ends, which lost 5 bases and 8 bases, there was a span of 16 bases. CDR3 length: 14 residues. The germline V gene encodes CDR1 SNHLY and CDR2 FYNNEI. CDR3 in amino acids: CASSTTGGFEPQHF. CDR3 in DNA: TGTGCCAGCAGTACCACAGGAGGTTTTGAGCCCCAGCATTTT.